This TCR beta chain was sequenced for a study of blood T cell repertoires in COVID-19. Study in general: Samples came from the United States, Italy and Spain, spanning acute and convalescent COVID-19.

CDR1 is SEHNR, CDR2 FQNEAQ, per germline (reference sequence). V lost 0 bases, J lost 1 base, and 6 bases stayed unmatched. This CDR3 is 17 amino acids long. In the authors' workflow: Reference gene primer amplification in the assay estimated nucleated cell counts. Generated by immunoSEQ multiplex PCR, the TCRdb table keeps only in-frame clones and is missing some. From that table come the V and J calls and clone size; the DNA was used to work out D and trimming. The sample records a few hundred thousand clones, about 87% being singletons. The gene calls are TRBV7-9 and TRBJ2-7; 10 bases are shared with TRBD2. Sequenced material: peripheral blood. The clonotype originates from a woman in her 50s with COVID-19, enrolled during active disease. In DNA, the CDR3 is TGTGCCAGCAGCTTAGCGCCGGGACTAGCGCTTTCCTACGAGCAGTACTTC. Its protein is CASSLAPGLALSYEQYF.